The rows below give T cell receptor beta chains drawn from one sample of a study of blood T cell repertoires in COVID-19. Profiled with immunoSEQ multiplex PCR; TCRdb holds only in-frame clones, not every one. The profile shows about 140,000 clones, about 80% of them singletons. Input material: PBMCs or T cells enriched from blood (not recorded which). The receptors originated from a woman aged 45-65 years who had recovered from COVID-19. CDR3s include the opening cysteine and the closing phenylalanine or tryptophan. The size entry is marked missing in some rows and otherwise reads once, few, many or a size class.

V	length	size	CDR3
TRBV10-3	14	.	CAISLGGENEKLFF
TRBV10-3	16	.	CAISVGIAGGFNEQFF
TRBV23-1	18	.	CASSQPIRQPATNEKLFF
TRBV9	13	many	CASSESARETQYF
TRBV7-3	15	.	CASSLDGTGDSPLHF
TRBV4-2	16	.	CASSQDRDSLGDTQYF
TRBV11-2	18	.	CASSSTGDSPGSYNEQFF
TRBV5-1	15	.	CASTQGTGEWTEAFF
TRBV12-3/TRBV12-4	13	once	CASRRGQGNEAFF
TRBV19	16	many	CASSRDSSSGANVLTF
TRBV7-9	14	few	CASSLVGGYYGYTF
TRBV30	13	few	CAWSINGNSPLHF
TRBV5-6	14	.	CASSYTGAKETQYF
TRBV6-5	13	.	CASRTSGAYEQYF
TRBV2	15	.	CASSESRGAGETQYF
TRBV7-9	13	.	CASSWGRHNEQFF
TRBV3-1/TRBV3-2	14	.	CASTPLDGGETQYF
TRBV15	15	once	CATSTQQGRYEKLFF
TRBV10-1	11	.	CASSEGTSWFF
TRBV5-8	20	.	CASSLSIGRKIQGIVSPLHF
TRBV6-1	14	.	CASSETSQYNEQFF